This T cell receptor (beta chain) was sequenced for a study of blood T cell repertoires in COVID-19. The wider study: PBMCs, B-cell-depleted T cells, or T cells provided the cDNA or gDNA that made up the material.

Trimming removed 6 bases from V and 5 bases from J, with 19 bases in between. Germline loops: CDR1 LNHNV, CDR2 YYDKDF (reference sequence). The CDR3 has 15 residues. Per the original methods: Reference gene primer amplification gave nucleated cell count estimates. TCRdb's copy holds only in-frame clones and misses some; the assay was immunoSEQ multiplex PCR. The V and J calls and clone size are taken from that table; D and trimming were inferred from the DNA. The profile shows about 160,000 clones, 81% of them singletons. Participants came from about 24 US areas, aged about 18 to 89 years. Cohorts were based on clinical histories the participants reported. This clone has only one observation.

The V and J genes are TRBV15 and TRBJ1-2; D not certain. The sequenced material came from PBMCs or T cells enriched from blood (not recorded which). This sequence was found in a woman aged 40 to 50 with acute COVID-19. This CDR3 is CATRAAQQWVYGYTF. The CDR3 DNA sequence: TGTGCCACCAGAGCGGCCCAGCAGTGGGTATATGGCTACACCTTC.